Listed below are T cell receptor beta chains from one sample, sequenced in a study of blood T cell repertoires in COVID-19. Sequenced by immunoSEQ multiplex PCR; TCRdb stores in-frame clones only, minus some. The sample yields 100,000 or so clones, more than 70% seen once. Source material: peripheral blood. These receptors were collected from a human donor in a cohort sampled during active COVID-19. Each CDR3 is given with its conserved first and last residue. The D gene is left open where the match is weak. Where a row states a size, it is once, few, many or the class of an expanded clone; other rows omit it.

TRBJ1-1 NA NA TRBV6-4 CASSDTGFTEAFF TGTGCCAGCAGTGACACCGGGTTCACTGAAGCTTTCTTT
TRBJ2-1 NA TRBD1 TRBV7-8 CASSLERNRGNEQFF TGTGCCAGCAGCTTAGAAAGAAACAGGGGCAATGAGCAGTTCTTC
TRBJ2-5 NA NA TRBV25-1 CASSEFWGVGQETQYF TGTGCCAGCAGTGAATTTTGGGGGGTGGGTCAAGAGACCCAGTACTTC
TRBJ2-7 NA TRBD1 TRBV10-3 CAISDSTGGYEQYF TGTGCCATCTCGGATTCAACAGGGGGCTACGAGCAGTACTTC
TRBJ2-1 NA NA TRBV3-1/TRBV3-2 CASAIRESSYNEQFF TGTGCCAGCGCGATCAGGGAATCCTCCTACAATGAGCAGTTCTTC
TRBJ1-1 NA NA TRBV25-1 CASSEEGRGRTEAFF TGTGCCAGCAGTGAAGAAGGCAGGGGACGTACTGAAGCTTTCTTT
TRBJ2-7 NA TRBD1 TRBV6-5 CASKNPGQTYEQYF TGTGCCAGTAAGAATCCGGGACAGACCTACGAGCAGTACTTC
TRBJ2-1 once NA TRBV24-1 CATSPGVLTYNEQFF TGTGCCACGTCACCAGGGGTCTTAACCTACAATGAGCAGTTCTTC
TRBJ2-7 NA TRBD2 TRBV19 CASSIDRASGSEEQYF TGTGCCAGTAGTATAGATCGGGCTAGCGGGTCGGAGGAGCAGTACTTC
TRBJ2-2 NA NA TRBV19 CASRLTSQVGELFF TGTGCCAGTAGATTGACTAGTCAGGTCGGGGAGCTGTTTTTT
TRBJ2-7 NA NA TRBV28 CASTPQSPYEQYF TGTGCCAGCACCCCCCAGTCACCCTACGAGCAGTACTTC
TRBJ1-4 NA NA TRBV3-1/TRBV3-2 CASSQELGAGDTNEKLFF TGTGCCAGCAGCCAAGAATTAGGGGCAGGGGACACTAATGAAAAACTGTTTTTT
TRBJ2-7 NA TRBD1 TRBV19 CANPTGTGFDEQYF TGTGCCAACCCCACCGGGACAGGGTTCGACGAGCAGTACTTC
TRBJ2-1 NA TRBD1 TRBV24-1 CATSESGQGRANEQFF TGTGCCACCAGTGAGTCCGGACAGGGAAGGGCCAATGAGCAGTTCTTC
TRBJ1-2 NA NA TRBV5-1 CASADRSNYGYTF TGCGCCAGCGCCGACAGATCCAACTATGGCTACACCTTC
TRBJ2-2 NA NA TRBV11-3 CATEGTGELFF TGTGCCACCGAGGGCACCGGGGAGCTGTTTTTT
TRBJ2-7 NA TRBD2 TRBV7-2 CASSLLAGAAYEQYF TGTGCCAGCAGCCTGCTAGCGGGAGCCGCCTACGAGCAGTACTTC
TRBJ1-1 NA TRBD1 TRBV5-1 CASSLAYGTDTEAFF TGCGCCAGCAGCTTGGCGTACGGGACAGACACTGAAGCTTTCTTT
TRBJ2-5 NA NA TRBV28 CASSQFSGQETQYF TGTGCCAGCAGCCAATTCAGCGGCCAAGAGACCCAGTACTTC
TRBJ1-2 NA TRBD1 TRBV6-5 CASTYRGGLNYGYTF TGTGCCAGCACCTACAGGGGAGGCCTAAACTATGGCTACACCTTC
TRBJ2-7 NA TRBD2 TRBV5-6 CASSWGGTYEQYF TGTGCCAGCAGCTGGGGGGGTACCTACGAGCAGTACTTC
TRBJ1-1 few TRBD1 TRBV4-2 CASSRTGVEAFF TGTGCCAGCAGTCGGACAGGGGTCGAAGCTTTCTTT
TRBJ1-4 NA NA TRBV4-2 CASSQDLAGEEDTTNEKLFF TGTGCCAGCAGCCAAGATTTAGCGGGAGAAGAAGACACAACTAATGAAAAACTGTTTTTT
TRBJ1-4 NA NA TRBV10-3 CAIRNHRVGEKLFF TGTGCCATCAGAAACCACAGGGTTGGTGAAAAACTGTTTTTT
TRBJ1-5 once NA TRBV27 CASSIAGRQPQHF TGTGCCAGCTCCATCGCAGGCAGGCAGCCCCAGCATTTT
TRBJ2-1 NA NA TRBV29-1 CSTNRDTAYNEQFF TGCAGCACAAATCGGGACACGGCCTACAATGAGCAGTTCTTC
TRBJ2-7 NA TRBD2 TRBV28 CASSNPGGAGEQYF TGTGCCAGCAGTAACCCGGGGGGGGCGGGGGAGCAGTACTTC
TRBJ1-3 NA TRBD1 TRBV9 CASMCRDSNPRDSGNTIYF TGTGCCAGCATGTGCCGGGACAGTAATCCTAGGGACTCTGGAAACACCATATATTTT
TRBJ2-7 once TRBD1 TRBV4-1 CASSQGQGTHYEQYF TGCGCCAGCAGCCAAGGACAGGGAACCCACTACGAGCAGTACTTC
TRBJ2-7 few NA TRBV7-9 CAGGGVGDEQYF TGTGCCGGAGGAGGGGTAGGGGACGAGCAGTACTTC
TRBJ2-1 NA NA TRBV5-8 CASSLDHNEQFF TGTGCCAGCAGCTTGGATCATAATGAGCAGTTCTTC
TRBJ2-7 NA TRBD1 TRBV6-5 CATLDRAPYEQYF TGTGCCACCCTGGACAGGGCCCCCTACGAGCAGTACTTC
TRBJ2-2 NA NA TRBV9 CASSAQTGNTGELFF TGTGCCAGCAGCGCACAGACAGGGAACACCGGGGAGCTGTTTTTT
TRBJ1-2 NA TRBD1 TRBV10-3 CAIRGQGDGYTF TGTGCCATCAGGGGACAGGGAGATGGCTACACCTTC
TRBJ1-6 few NA TRBV4-2 CASSQDWESPLHF TGTGCCAGCAGCCAAGATTGGGAGTCACCCCTCCACTTT
TRBJ2-7 few TRBD2 TRBV4-1 CASSPSGFLSYEQYF TGCGCCAGCAGCCCTAGCGGGTTCCTCTCCTACGAGCAGTACTTC